One and the same sample provided the 30 T cell receptor beta chains below, sequenced in a study of chemoradiotherapy in HPV16-positive cancers. Assay used: immunoSEQ multiplex PCR; TCRdb lists only in-frame clones, some missing. The sample holds 12,000 or so clones, 86% seen once. The specimen comprised blood, sampled from a patient who underwent chemoradiotherapy. The source is a human donor with HPV-associated anogenital cancer.

CDR3 sequence reads: CASSSRRGGGKVDTQYF. CDR3 coding DNA: TGCGCCAGCAGCTCCCGCAGGGGCGGGGGGAAAGTTGATACGCAGTATTTT. This chain uses TRBV5-1 with TRBJ2-3; 8 bases align to TRBD2. Trimming took 3 bases from V and 6 from J; bases not matched to a gene: 15. Germline CDR1 and CDR2: SGHRS and YFSETQ. CDR3 length equals 17 residues.

This chain links TRBV7-2 with TRBJ2-7; 7 nucleotides align to TRBD1. CDR1 is SGHTA, CDR2 FQGNSA, per germline. The CDR3 is 17 residues long. Trimming removed 1 base from V and 3 bases from J; junction bases left unmatched: 12. The CDR3 DNA follows: TGTGCCAGCAGCTTAGTTCTAGGGACAGCCAAAGGCTACGAGCAGTACTTC. Amino acid sequence: CASSLVLGTAKGYEQYF.

In its sample, this clone was seen a few times. This rearrangement joins TRBV6-4 to TRBJ2-3; TRBD2 might be the D (6 bases). Between the trimmed V and J ends, which lost 2 bases and 6 bases, there was a span of 12 bases. The length of the CDR3 is 14 residues. The germline V gene has CDR1 MRHNA and CDR2 SNTAGT. The CDR3: CASSDGGATDTQYF. DNA for the CDR3: TGTGCCAGCAGTGACGGCGGGGCGACGGATACGCAGTATTTT.

The CDR3 bases are TGTGCCAGCTCCCGAGGGAGCCCCCCTTATGGCTACACCTTC. It encodes CASSRGSPPYGYTF. The chain recombines TRBV18 with TRBJ1-2; D gene uncertain. The CDR3 has 14 amino acids. Per germline, CDR1 KGHSH and CDR2 LQKENI. The V end lost 6 bases, the J end lost 5 bases, and 16 bases lay between the germline ends.

This chain links TRBV15 with TRBJ1-1, with 7 bases lining up with TRBD1. CDR1 is LNHNV, CDR2 YYDKDF, per germline (reference sequence). This CDR3 is built from 15 residues. V was pared by 1 base and J by 4 bases, with 6 bases of the junction left unmatched. The CDR3, as DNA: TGTGCCACCAGCAGAGTAATCGGGACAGCCACTGAAGCTTTCTTT. The encoded protein is CATSRVIGTATEAFF.

This chain joins TRBV27 and TRBJ1-5; no clear D gene. The CDR3 is 16 amino acids. Per the germline V gene, CDR1 is MNHEY and CDR2 is SMNVEV (reference sequence). V shed 6 bases and J shed 6 bases, with 21 bases lying between them. CDR3 in DNA: TGTGCCAGCAGCCTCCGGGGAGATCCCACTATTCAGCCCCAGCATTTT. This translates into CASSLRGDPTIQPQHF.

This clone was seen a handful of times. The J gene is TRBJ1-1, the V gene TRBV19; D call uncertain. This CDR3 spans 14 amino acids. From germline, CDR1 is LNHDA and CDR2 SQIVND (reference sequence). With 0 bases removed from V and 5 bases from J, the gap between germline ends came to 10 bases. The CDR3 coding sequence is TGTGCCAGTAGTATAGATCGCCGGGGTACTGAAGCTTTCTTT. Its protein is CASSIDRRGTEAFF.

V gene TRBV5-1 combines with J gene TRBJ2-7; D gene ambiguous. V was cut by 4 bases and J by 3 bases, with 14 bases left in between. This CDR3 region has 14 residues. Germline CDR1 and CDR2: SGHRS and YFSETQ. The CDR3 spells CASSLGPTGYEQYF. In nucleotides, the CDR3 is TGCGCCAGCAGCCTCGGACCAACCGGCTACGAGCAGTACTTC.

This chain connects TRBV19 to TRBJ1-2; tentatively, D is TRBD1 (5 bases). V was shortened by 9 bases and J by 1 base, with 15 bases between the two germline ends. CDR1 and CDR2 (germline): LNHDA, SQIVND (reference sequence). The CDR3 has 14 amino acids. The CDR3 coding sequence is TGTGCCAGCGTAAGACAGCCTGATAACTATGGCTACACCTTC. As protein: CASVRQPDNYGYTF.

The rearrangement uses TRBV10-3 and TRBJ1-5, with D possibly TRBD1 on 6 matching bases. Between the trimmed V and J ends, which lost 10 bases and 3 bases, there was a span of 16 bases. CDR3 size: 14 residues. CDR1 and CDR2 from the germline V gene are ENHRY and SYGVKD. The DNA of the CDR3 is TGTGCCACCTCCCCAGGGGCTAACAATCAGCCCCAGCATTTT. It is translated as CATSPGANNQPQHF.

The CDR3 coding sequence is TGCGCCAGCAGCCCCAGACAGTTGAACACTGAAGCTTTCTTT. Protein sequence: CASSPRQLNTEAFF. The rearrangement joins TRBV4-1 to TRBJ1-1; tentatively, D is TRBD1 (5 bases). Germline values: CDR1 MGHRA, CDR2 YSYEKL. The CDR3 covers 14 residues. Trimming pared 4 bases from V and 0 bases from J, leaving 9 bases between.

The table lists this clone with a count of one. The rearrangement uses TRBV7-3 and TRBJ1-1, with TRBD1 matching over 7 bases. The CDR3 contains 14 residues. The J segment lost 1 base and the V segment lost 5 bases, leaving 4 bases of the junction unmatched. The germline CDR1 and CDR2 sequences are SGHTA and FQGTGA. CDR3 coding DNA: TGTGCCAGCAGCCGACAGGGCCGGAACACTGAAGCTTTCTTT. Its protein product is CASSRQGRNTEAFF.

The genes are TRBV9 and TRBJ1-2; 8 nucleotides match TRBD1. The V gene end was trimmed by 3 bases and the J gene end by 0 bases; junction bases not matched to a gene: 4. CDR3 length equals 15 residues. The V gene's germline CDR1 is SGDLS and CDR2 YYNGEE. DNA for the CDR3: TGTGCCAGCAGCGCTCAGGGGGCAGCTAACTATGGCTACACCTTC. Translation gives CASSAQGAANYGYTF.

This chain links TRBV19 with TRBJ2-1; D is perhaps TRBD2 (6 bases). The CDR3 has 17 amino acids. CDR1 and CDR2 (germline): LNHDA, SQIVND (reference sequence). Trimming pared 5 bases from V and 0 bases from J, leaving 17 bases between. In DNA, the CDR3 is TGTGCCAGTAGTGGCAGGGCTAGCGTGAGCTCCTACAATGAGCAGTTCTTC. It is translated as CASSGRASVSSYNEQFF.

This clone was seen once. This chain links TRBV4-3 with TRBJ2-2, with D perhaps matching TRBD1 (5 bases). V lost 1 base, J lost 6 bases, and 15 bases lay in between. The germline gives CDR1 LGHNA, CDR2 YSLEER. This CDR3 spans 16 amino acids. CDR3 sequence reads: CASSQAARQGAGELFF. The CDR3 bases are TGCGCCAGCAGCCAAGCGGCGCGTCAGGGCGCCGGGGAGCTGTTTTTT.

The chain carries TRBV4-2 and TRBJ2-6; 10 nucleotides match TRBD1. V shed 2 bases and J 0 bases; nucleotides not matched to a gene: 10. The CDR3 extends over 20 amino acids. Germline V gives CDR1 LGHNA, CDR2 YNFKEQ. The CDR3 DNA follows: TGTGCCAGCAGCCAAACCTCGACAGGGGGCGCCAACTCTGGGGCCAACGTCCTGACTTTC. It translates to CASSQTSTGGANSGANVLTF.

The chain joins TRBV6-1 to TRBJ1-1; D gene ambiguous. Per the germline V gene, CDR1 is MNHNS and CDR2 is SASEGT. The V gene lost 2 bases and the J gene lost 0 bases, with 7 bases spanning the gap. CDR3 length equals 14 residues. For the CDR3, the DNA is TGTGCCAGCAGTGAATGGGCCTTGAACACTGAAGCTTTCTTT. It is translated as CASSEWALNTEAFF.

The gene calls are TRBV7-2 and TRBJ2-7, with TRBD2 matching over 8 bases. This CDR3 spans 14 amino acids. CDR1 is SGHTA and CDR2 is FQGNSA in the germline V gene. V was pared by 3 bases and J by 5 bases, with 6 bases of the junction left unmatched. This CDR3 is CASSFRGGADEQYF. CDR3 bases: TGTGCCAGCAGCTTCCGGGGGGGAGCCGACGAGCAGTACTTC.

V is TRBV6-5 and J is TRBJ2-5, with TRBD2 identical over 10 bases. This CDR3 is built from 14 residues. Looked up from germline, CDR1 is MNHEY and CDR2 is SVGAGI. V lost 7 bases, J lost 7 bases, and 9 bases stayed unmatched. Here the CDR3 reads CASKLAGNYRTQYF. The CDR3 DNA reads TGTGCCAGCAAACTAGCGGGGAACTACAGGACCCAGTACTTC.

The chain is built from TRBV11-2 and TRBJ1-1; perhaps TRBD1 as D (5 bases). V lost 4 bases, J lost 1 base, and 10 bases lay in between. The CDR3 covers 14 residues. Germline V gene lookup returns CDR1 SGHAT and CDR2 FQNNGV. The CDR3, as DNA: TGTGCCAGCAGCTATGGGACGGGGAACACTGAAGCTTTCTTT. It encodes CASSYGTGNTEAFF.

This chain joins TRBV6-6 and TRBJ1-3, with D maybe TRBD1 (6 bases). This CDR3 is 15 amino acids long. V was shortened by 5 bases and J by 1 base, with 12 bases between the two germline ends. CDR1 and CDR2 from the germline V gene are MNHNY and SVGAGI (reference sequence). The CDR3 is CASSPRDKSGNTIYF. Written as DNA, the CDR3 is TGTGCCAGCAGTCCCCGGGACAAATCTGGAAACACCATATATTTT.

The rearrangement links TRBV18 to TRBJ1-3; D unresolved. Trimming cost V 3 bases and J 3 bases, with 9 bases left between them. There are 14 residues in the CDR3. The germline gives CDR1 KGHSH, CDR2 LQKENI. The CDR3 loop is CASSPIGDGNTIYF. The CDR3 nucleotides read TGTGCCAGCTCACCGATTGGGGATGGAAACACCATATATTTT.

The CDR3 DNA sequence: TGTGCCAGCAGCTTGTCGGACCGGACGTCACCCCTCCACTTT. This sequence encodes CASSLSDRTSPLHF. The chain employs TRBV5-4 and TRBJ1-6; D remains ambiguous. Germline CDR1 and CDR2: SGHNT and YYREEE (reference sequence). This CDR3 region has 14 residues. Trimming removed 1 base at V and 10 bases at J, with 12 bases between.

This sequence joins TRBV9 and TRBJ2-5, with TRBD2 identical over 8 bases. The CDR3 extends over 12 amino acids. V lost 4 bases to trimming and J lost 12 bases; unmatched junction nucleotides: 8. Germline V gives CDR1 SGDLS, CDR2 YYNGEE. As DNA, the CDR3 is TGTGCCAGCAGCCCGGGGGGGGGCCCAAAGTACTTC. Translated: CASSPGGGPKYF.

The chain recombines TRBV7-2 with TRBJ1-6; maybe TRBD1 (6 bases). The CDR3 sequence is 17 residues long. CDR1 SGHTA and CDR2 FQGNSA come from the germline V gene. V lost 5 bases and J 9 bases, leaving 23 bases between the germline ends. CDR3 amino acids: CASSPLMGAGSGSPLHF. As DNA, the CDR3 is TGTGCCAGCAGCCCCCTGATGGGGGCAGGGTCGGGTTCACCCCTCCACTTT.

This chain connects TRBV18 to TRBJ2-7, with TRBD1 matching over 10 bases. The CDR3 totals 14 residues. The junction had 4 bases not matched to a gene; V was cut back by 3 bases and J by 5 bases. Germline assignment: CDR1 KGHSH and CDR2 LQKENI. The CDR3 sequence: CASSPDRGRNEQYF. The DNA for the CDR3 is TGTGCCAGCTCACCGGACAGGGGGAGGAACGAGCAGTACTTC.

This clone was recorded once. This sequence joins TRBV11-2 and TRBJ1-2; D is possibly TRBD1 (6 bases). Germline assignment: CDR1 SGHAT and CDR2 FQNNGV. Trimming stripped 4 bases from V and 10 bases from J, with 19 bases between. This CDR3 is built from 14 residues. CDR3 sequence (DNA): TGTGCCAGCAGCTCAAGGGGGGGGATCGAGGACTACACCTTC. Encoded protein: CASSSRGGIEDYTF. Looking up the rest from reference TRBV11-2 and TRBJ1-2 gives the full variable domain: EAGVAQSPRYKIIEKRQSVAFWCNPISGHATLYWYQQILGQGPKLLIQFQNNGVVDDSQLPKDRFSAERLKGVDSTLKIQPAKLEDSAVYLCASSSRGGIEDYTFGSGTRLTVV.

The V call is TRBV19, the J call TRBJ2-7; D remains unclear. V gave up 1 base and J gave up 0 bases, with 10 bases separating them. Germline lookup yields CDR1 LNHDA and CDR2 SQIVND (reference sequence). CDR3 length: 15 residues. The CDR3 sequence: CASSIGLRSSYEQYF. The CDR3 DNA is TGTGCCAGTAGTATAGGACTGAGGAGCTCCTACGAGCAGTACTTC.

The J gene is TRBJ1-2, the V gene TRBV7-9; no firm D call. The CDR3 has 12 amino acids. V gave up 1 base and J gave up 10 bases, with 10 bases separating them. Per germline, CDR1 SEHNR and CDR2 FQNEAQ (reference sequence). The CDR3 DNA sequence: TGTGCCAGCAGCTTAGGAGATAGGGTCTACACCTTC. Its translation: CASSLGDRVYTF. The variable domain in full, completed from reference TRBV7-9 and TRBJ1-2, reads DTGVSQNPRHKITKRGQNVTFRCDPISEHNRLYWYRQTLGQGPEFLTYFQNEAQLEKSRLLSDRFSAERPKGSFSTLEIQRTEQGDSAMYLCASSLGDRVYTFGSGTRLTVV.

V usage is TRBV19 and J usage is TRBJ1-4; 9 bases line up with TRBD1. Unmatched junction bases numbered 10, after V lost 3 bases and J lost 8 bases. The CDR3 has 16 amino acids. The germline V gene encodes CDR1 LNHDA and CDR2 SQIVND (reference sequence). As DNA, the CDR3 is TGTGCCAGTAGTATCGGGACGGGACAGGGTAGAGAAAAACTGTTTTTT. Encoded protein: CASSIGTGQGREKLFF.